The 4 T cell receptor beta chains presented below share a single source sample, sequenced in a study of blood T cell repertoires in COVID-19. Assay used: immunoSEQ multiplex PCR; TCRdb lists only in-frame clones, some missing. The table has about 120,000 clones, more than 70% seen once. Sequenced input: peripheral blood. The source of these receptors is a human donor in a cohort sampled during active COVID-19.

This clone occurred many times. The J gene is TRBJ2-4, the V gene TRBV5-6; D is possibly TRBD2 (6 bases). Germline CDR1 reads SGHDT; CDR2 reads YYEEEE. V gave up 4 bases and J gave up 6 bases, with 8 bases separating them. This CDR3 is 12 amino acids long. The CDR3 DNA sequence: TGTGCCAGCAGCGGGACTGGAAACATTCAGTACTTC. The encoded protein is CASSGTGNIQYF.

The genes are TRBV6-5 and TRBJ1-4, with D tentatively TRBD1 (5 bases). The CDR3 is 14 residues long. Trimming stripped 0 bases from V and 7 bases from J, with 9 bases between. The germline V gene has CDR1 MNHEY and CDR2 SVGAGI. CDR3 bases: TGTGCCAGCAGTTACTCGCAGGGTGGTGAAAAACTGTTTTTT. As protein: CASSYSQGGEKLFF.

The chain has TRBV7-3 and TRBJ2-3; no firm D call. Germline CDR1 reads SGHTA; CDR2 reads FQGTGA. The CDR3 contains 13 residues. Deletions cut 1 base from V and 4 bases from J, with 6 bases between. CDR3 DNA: TGTGCCAGCAGCTTAAAATTCTCAGATACGCAGTATTTT. This encodes CASSLKFSDTQYF.

In this sample, this clone turned up once. V usage is TRBV5-6 and J usage is TRBJ1-6; D perhaps matches TRBD1 (6 bases). The CDR3 spans 16 residues. Germline assignment: CDR1 SGHDT and CDR2 YYEEEE. The germline V and J ends were trimmed by 3 bases and 3 bases, with 13 bases remaining between them. The CDR3 loop reads CASSSWTDYYNSPLHF. The DNA of the CDR3 is TGTGCCAGCAGCTCCTGGACAGACTACTATAATTCACCCCTCCACTTT.